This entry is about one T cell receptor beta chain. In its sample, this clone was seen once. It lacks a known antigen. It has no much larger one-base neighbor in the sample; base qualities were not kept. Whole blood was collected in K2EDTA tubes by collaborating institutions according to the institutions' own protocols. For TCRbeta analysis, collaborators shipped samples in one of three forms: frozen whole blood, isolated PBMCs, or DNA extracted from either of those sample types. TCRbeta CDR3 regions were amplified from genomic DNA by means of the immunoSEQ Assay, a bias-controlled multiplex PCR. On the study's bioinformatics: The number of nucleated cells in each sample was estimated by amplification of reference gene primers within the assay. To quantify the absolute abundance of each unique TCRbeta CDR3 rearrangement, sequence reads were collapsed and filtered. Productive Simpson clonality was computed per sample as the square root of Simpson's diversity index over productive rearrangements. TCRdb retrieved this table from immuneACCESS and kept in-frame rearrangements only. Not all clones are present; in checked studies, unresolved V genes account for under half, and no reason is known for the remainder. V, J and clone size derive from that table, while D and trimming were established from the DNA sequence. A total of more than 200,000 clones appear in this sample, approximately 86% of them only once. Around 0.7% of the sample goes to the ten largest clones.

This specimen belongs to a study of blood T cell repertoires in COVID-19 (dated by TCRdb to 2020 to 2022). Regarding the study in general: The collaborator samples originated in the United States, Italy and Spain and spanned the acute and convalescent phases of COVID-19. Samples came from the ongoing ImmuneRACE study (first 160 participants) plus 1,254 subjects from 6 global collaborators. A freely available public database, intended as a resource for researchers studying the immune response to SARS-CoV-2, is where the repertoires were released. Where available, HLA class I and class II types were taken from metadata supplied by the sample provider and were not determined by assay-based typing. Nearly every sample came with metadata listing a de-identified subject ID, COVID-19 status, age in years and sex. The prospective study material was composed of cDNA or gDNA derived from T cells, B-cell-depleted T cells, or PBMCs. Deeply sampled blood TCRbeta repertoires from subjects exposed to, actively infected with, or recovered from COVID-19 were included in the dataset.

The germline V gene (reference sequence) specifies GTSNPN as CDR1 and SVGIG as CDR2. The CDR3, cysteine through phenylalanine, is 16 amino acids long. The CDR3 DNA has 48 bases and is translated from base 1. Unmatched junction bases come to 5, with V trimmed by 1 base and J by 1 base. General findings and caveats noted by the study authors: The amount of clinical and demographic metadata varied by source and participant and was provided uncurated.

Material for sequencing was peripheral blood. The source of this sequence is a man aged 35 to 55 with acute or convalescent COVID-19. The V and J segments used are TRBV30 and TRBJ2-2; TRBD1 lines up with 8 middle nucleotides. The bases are TGTGCCTGGAGTGCATGGACAGGGCAGAACACCGGGGAGCTGTTTTTT. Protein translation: CAWSAWTGQNTGELFF.